Shown below are 22 T cell receptor beta chains from a single sample sequenced in a study of blood T cell repertoires in COVID-19. The protocol was immunoSEQ multiplex PCR, while the TCRdb copy is restricted to in-frame clones and leaves out a portion. This table holds over 200,000 clones, around 82% found once. Sequenced sample: peripheral blood. The receptors derive from a man in his forties or fifties with active or convalescent COVID-19.

The rearrangement links TRBV5-1 to TRBJ1-2, with D tentatively TRBD1 (5 bases). V was clipped by 0 bases and J by 5 bases, with 11 bases between them. The CDR3 consists of 14 residues. Germline V lookup: CDR1 SGHRS, CDR2 YFSETQ. The chain's CDR3 is CASSLGGTDYGYTF. In nucleotides, the CDR3 is TGCGCCAGCAGCTTGGGCGGGACCGATTATGGCTACACCTTC.

The chain joins TRBV4-3 to TRBJ1-1, with a tentative D call TRBD1 (5 bases). Germline-derived CDR1 and CDR2 are LGHNA and YSLEER. The CDR3 is made up of 19 amino acids. The V end was cut by 2 bases, the J end by 0 bases, with 22 bases between. CDR3 bases: TGCGCCAGCAGCCAATCTTTAGGCGCAGGGTCCAGCATGAACACTGAAGCTTTCTTT. Translating gives CASSQSLGAGSSMNTEAFF.

The chain employs TRBV9 and TRBJ2-1; D is possibly TRBD2 (6 bases). The CDR3 is 13 residues long. Germline V gives CDR1 SGDLS, CDR2 YYNGEE. The CDR3 sequence is CNWRVGPGSEQFF. DNA for the CDR3: TGTAACTGGAGGGTAGGGCCGGGCAGTGAGCAGTTCTTC. Together with reference TRBV9 and TRBJ2-1, the CDR3 gives the full variable domain: DSGVTQTPKHLITATGQRVTLRCSPRSGDLSVYWYQQSLDQGLQFLIQYYNGEERAKGNILERFSAQQFPDLHSELNLSSLELGDSALYFCNWRVGPGSEQFFGPGTRLTVL.

V usage is TRBV5-6 and J usage is TRBJ2-7; TRBD2 matches 12 bases. This CDR3 contains 14 residues. Germline-derived CDR1 and CDR2 are SGHDT and YYEEEE. V lost 4 bases, J lost 5 bases, and 4 bases stayed unmatched. CDR3 in DNA: TGTGCCAGCAGCCCTCGACTAGCGGGAGACGAGCAGTACTTC. It codes for CASSPRLAGDEQYF.

The chain uses TRBV5-3 and TRBJ2-7, with 7 bases matching TRBD1. TRBV5-3 falls under the ORF class, with uncertain function. With 4 bases clipped from V and 4 bases from J, the junction kept 11 bases outside the gene matches. This CDR3 has 15 amino acids. CDR3 coding DNA: TGTGCCAGAAGCCGAACGGGGACAGCCAGTTACGAGCAGTACTTC. This codes for CARSRTGTASYEQYF.

The V call is TRBV5-4, the J call TRBJ1-6, with 9 bases that match TRBD1. V trimming: 4 bases; J trimming: 9 bases; junction bases outside the gene matches: 8. The CDR3 loop spans 15 amino acids. Germline-derived CDR1 and CDR2 are SGHNT and YYREEE (reference sequence). DNA for the CDR3: TGTGCCAGCAGCGTGGCGGGACAGGGTTTTTCACCCCTCCACTTT. This gives the protein CASSVAGQGFSPLHF.

This clone showed up just a few times. In the same sample, other DNA sequences code for this CDR3. The CDR3: CASSSGQGHTEAFF. The CDR3, as DNA: TGTGCCAGCAGCTCAGGACAGGGCCACACTGAAGCTTTCTTT. The chain recombines TRBV11-2 with TRBJ1-1; TRBD1 agrees at 8 bases. The CDR3 is 14 amino acids. J was trimmed by 3 bases and V by 4 bases; bases with no gene match: 4. Germline CDR1 reads SGHAT; CDR2 reads FQNNGV.

Only a few counts were recorded for this clone. The chain has TRBV2 and TRBJ1-5; a possible D gene is TRBD1 (5 bases). The germline gives CDR1 SNHLY, CDR2 FYNNEI. Trimming cost V 7 bases and J 7 bases, with 14 bases left between them. This CDR3 spans 13 amino acids. In DNA form, the CDR3 reads TGTGCCAGCAAGGCCAGGGTAAGCCAGCCCCAGCATTTT. This codes for CASKARVSQPQHF.

The J gene is TRBJ2-7, the V gene TRBV10-3; D is possibly TRBD1 (6 bases). The CDR3 is 14 amino acids. Germline V CDR1 and CDR2: ENHRY, SYGVKD. V lost 5 bases, J lost 3 bases, and 14 bases lay in between. CDR3 nucleotides: TGTGCCATCAGTACCCCCGACAGGAGCTACGAGCAGTACTTC. Protein sequence: CAISTPDRSYEQYF.

V is TRBV29-1 and J is TRBJ1-3, with D possibly being TRBD1 (6 bases). Germline CDR1 SQVTM, CDR2 ANQGSEA. The CDR3 has 13 amino acids. The CDR3 sequence: CRSGHRSGNTIYF. CDR3 in DNA: TGCAGGTCGGGACACCGATCTGGAAACACCATATATTTT.

This chain links TRBV6-5 with TRBJ2-7; 7 bases are a match to TRBD1. The trim removed 2 bases at V and 3 bases at J, leaving 7 bases unmatched. This CDR3 has 15 amino acids. Germline V lookup: CDR1 MNHEY, CDR2 SVGAGI. CDR3 sequence reads: CASSYGQVSVYEQYF. The CDR3, as DNA: TGTGCCAGCAGTTACGGACAGGTTTCGGTCTACGAGCAGTACTTC.

The chain recombines TRBV4-1 with TRBJ2-2; TRBD2 agrees at 12 bases. Trimming took 0 bases from V and 3 from J; bases not matched to a gene: 8. The V gene's germline CDR1 is MGHRA and CDR2 YSYEKL. CDR3 length: 19 residues. Here the CDR3 DNA reads TGCGCCAGCAGCCAAGATTACACTAGCGGGAGGAGAGACACCGGGGAGCTGTTTTTT. It translates to CASSQDYTSGRRDTGELFF.

V gene TRBV6-2 or TRBV6-3 combines with J gene TRBJ2-3; D remains unclear. Germline loops: CDR1 MNHEY, CDR2 SVGEGT. Trimming stripped 6 bases from V and 6 bases from J, with 10 bases between. The CDR3 totals 12 residues. The CDR3 spells CASSPTEDTQYF. In DNA form, the CDR3 reads TGTGCCAGCAGCCCGACTGAGGATACGCAGTATTTT.

The chain has TRBV5-1 and TRBJ1-4; TRBD1 might be the D (5 bases). CDR3 size: 15 residues. CDR1 SGHRS and CDR2 YFSETQ come from the germline V gene. V was pared by 0 bases and J by 5 bases, with 11 bases between. The CDR3 here is CASSLEGQQNEKLFF. The CDR3 DNA reads as TGCGCCAGCAGCTTGGAGGGGCAGCAGAATGAAAAACTGTTTTTT.

The chain recombines TRBV23-1 with TRBJ1-2; D is ambiguous. TRBV23-1 is known as an ORF, though its function is uncertain. Deletions cut 1 base from V and 1 base from J, with 13 bases between. This CDR3 comprises 16 residues. The CDR3 spells CASSQCPSGVNYGYTF. CDR3 bases: TGCGCCAGCAGTCAATGTCCCTCGGGAGTTAACTATGGCTACACCTTC.

J is TRBJ2-7 and V is TRBV6-5; the match to TRBD2 covers 8 bases. Germline values: CDR1 MNHEY, CDR2 SVGAGI. This CDR3 is 15 amino acids long. Unmatched junction bases numbered 4, after V lost 0 bases and J lost 3 bases. The DNA for the CDR3 is TGTGCCAGCAGTTACTCTCGGGCGGGGGGCTACGAGCAGTACTTC. This translates into CASSYSRAGGYEQYF.

Details on this clone: Other DNA sequences of this sample code for an identical CDR3. The CDR3 bases are TGTGCCAGCAGTTACCCAGAGGATAATTCACCCCTCCACTTT. Translation gives CASSYPEDNSPLHF. The chain carries TRBV6-6 and TRBJ1-6, with unresolved D. The CDR3 spans 14 residues. Trimming took 2 bases from V and 5 from J, leaving 7 bases between them. Germline V gene lookup returns CDR1 MNHNY and CDR2 SVGAGI (reference sequence).

V is TRBV25-1 and J is TRBJ2-2; the match to TRBD1 covers 9 bases. V shed 4 bases, J shed 7 bases, and the junction held 7 bases outside the gene matches. The CDR3 is 15 amino acids. CDR1 is MGHDK, CDR2 SYGVNS, per germline. CDR3: CASSGDRGDLGELFF. CDR3 sequence (DNA): TGTGCCAGCAGTGGTGACAGGGGGGACCTCGGGGAGCTGTTTTTT. Full variable domain (rest looked up from reference TRBV25-1 and TRBJ2-2): EADIYQTPRYLVIGTGKKITLECSQTMGHDKMYWYQQDPGMELHLIHYSYGVNSTEKGDLSSESTVSRIRTEHFPLTLESARPSHTSQYLCASSGDRGDLGELFFGEGSRLTVL.

The chain uses TRBV10-1 and TRBJ2-3, with 9 positions matching TRBD2. The ends lost 4 bases at V and 0 bases at J; junction bases unmatched: 8. The CDR3 has 17 residues. In germline, CDR1 is WNHNN, CDR2 SYGVQD (reference sequence). This CDR3 is CASSGGTSGSSTDTQYF. The DNA for the CDR3 is TGCGCCAGCAGTGGGGGAACTAGCGGGTCCAGCACAGATACGCAGTATTTT.

This clone has a count of ten or more. The chain combines TRBV15 with TRBJ1-6; a weak D match, TRBD1 (5 bases). Trimming stripped 1 base from V and 7 bases from J, with 14 bases between. This CDR3 has 16 residues. Germline CDR1 LNHNV, CDR2 YYDKDF (reference sequence). The chain's CDR3 is CATSRGDSGINSPLHF. CDR3 nucleotides: TGTGCCACCAGCAGAGGCGATTCAGGGATCAATTCACCCCTCCACTTT.

The genes are TRBV5-1 and TRBJ2-4; 8 bases map to TRBD1. This CDR3 spans 19 amino acids. V gave up 0 bases and J gave up 1 base; unmatched junction bases: 12. Germline V gene lookup returns CDR1 SGHRS and CDR2 YFSETQ. The CDR3 DNA is TGCGCCAGCAGCTTGGCGGGGACAGGCCCCCTCGGGGCCAAAAACATTCAGTACTTC. Protein: CASSLAGTGPLGAKNIQYF.

The chain uses TRBV27 and TRBJ1-6; no definite D call. Germline V gives CDR1 MNHEY, CDR2 SMNVEV (reference sequence). V shed 6 bases and J shed 2 bases, with 11 bases lying between them. The CDR3 consists of 15 residues. In DNA form, the CDR3 reads TGTGCCAGCAGGGCATTCGGGGCCTATAATTCACCCCTCCACTTT. Translated, it gives CASRAFGAYNSPLHF.